This passage covers 24 T cell receptor beta chains from one sample sequenced in a study of cytomegalovirus exposure and HLA in healthy donors. The PCR was carried out with 60 Vbeta primers and 13 Jbeta primers. TCRdb keeps only in-frame clones here, not all; method: immunoSEQ multiplex PCR. The table shows about 98,000 clones, with around 80% occurring only once. The sample was PBMCs. All receptors derive from a man in his sixties in good health and CMV-seropositive.

The chain combines TRBV7-9 with TRBJ2-7; 10 bases agree with TRBD2. The CDR3 sequence is 15 residues long. The V gene's germline CDR1 is SEHNR and CDR2 FQNEAQ (reference sequence). With V trimmed by 4 bases and J by 5 bases, 8 bases remained unmatched. The CDR3 loop reads CASSSYLTSGDEQYF. The CDR3 DNA follows: TGTGCCAGCAGCTCCTATCTTACTAGCGGGGACGAGCAGTACTTC.

This chain uses TRBV9 with TRBJ2-5; 10 bases map to TRBD1. J gave up 2 bases and V 0 bases, and 4 bases lay outside the gene matches. The CDR3 totals 16 residues. CDR1 SGDLS and CDR2 YYNGEE come from the germline V gene. CDR3 nucleotide sequence: TGTGCCAGCAGCGTAGGCGGGACAGGGGAACAAGAGACCCAGTACTTC. Its translation is CASSVGGTGEQETQYF.

The V call is TRBV7-2, the J call TRBJ1-1, with TRBD1 matching over 9 bases. The CDR3 is 15 residues long. Germline loops: CDR1 SGHTA, CDR2 FQGNSA. The V segment lost 5 bases and the J segment 4 bases; nucleotides outside the gene matches: 8. The CDR3 sequence is CASSPRQGVGTEAFF. CDR3 bases: TGTGCCAGCAGCCCCCGACAGGGGGTTGGCACTGAAGCTTTCTTT.

This chain joins TRBV9 and TRBJ1-1, with D possibly TRBD1 on 5 matching bases. There are 14 residues in the CDR3. Trimming took off 3 bases at V and 4 bases at J, with 13 bases between the two ends. CDR1 and CDR2 from the germline V gene are SGDLS and YYNGEE. The CDR3 DNA reads as TGTGCCAGCAGCGCACAGGCGCTTGGCACTGAAGCTTTCTTT. Amino acids: CASSAQALGTEAFF.

The J gene is TRBJ1-2, the V gene TRBV6-5; maybe TRBD1 (6 bases). The V end was cut by 5 bases, the J end by 7 bases, with 14 bases between. Germline-derived CDR1 and CDR2 are MNHEY and SVGAGI. CDR3 length: 13 residues. The CDR3 DNA follows: TGTGCCAGCAGTCCTCGAAGGGGGAGTGGCTACACCTTC. It is translated as CASSPRRGSGYTF.

This chain links TRBV9 with TRBJ2-1, with D possibly being TRBD2 (5 bases). This CDR3 spans 13 amino acids. From germline, CDR1 is SGDLS and CDR2 YYNGEE. V lost 0 bases and J lost 10, with 11 bases in between. Here the CDR3 DNA reads TGTGCCAGCAGCGTAGTCGCGGGTGGGGAGCAGTTCTTC. Its protein is CASSVVAGGEQFF. Full variable domain (missing parts from reference TRBV9 and TRBJ2-1): DSGVTQTPKHLITATGQRVTLRCSPRSGDLSVYWYQQSLDQGLQFLIQYYNGEERAKGNILERFSAQQFPDLHSELNLSSLELGDSALYFCASSVVAGGEQFFGPGTRLTVL.

The table lists this clone with a count of one. CDR3 loop: CASSIRTTDTQYF. The CDR3 DNA sequence: TGTGCCAGCAGCATCAGGACTACAGATACGCAGTATTTT. V usage is TRBV11-3 and J usage is TRBJ2-3, with D tentatively TRBD2 (5 bases). The CDR3 consists of 13 residues. Trimming removed 5 bases from V and 3 bases from J, with 9 bases in between. Germline assignment: CDR1 SGHNT and CDR2 YENEEA.

Only a few counts were recorded for this clone. This chain's CDR3 is CASSQAGIPFF. The CDR3 bases are TGTGCCAGCAGCCAAGCAGGGATACCTTTCTTT. The rearrangement joins TRBV14 to TRBJ1-1; a possible D gene is TRBD1 (5 bases). Germline V gene sequence: CDR1 SGHDN, CDR2 FVKESK. The CDR3 sequence is 11 residues long. V was trimmed by 1 base and J by 12 bases, leaving 9 bases between them.

This clone appeared a single time. This rearrangement joins TRBV19 to TRBJ2-2; 9 bases line up with TRBD1. V lost 6 bases, J lost 7 bases, and 3 bases stayed unmatched. The CDR3 has 13 amino acids. Looked up from germline, CDR1 is LNHDA and CDR2 is SQIVND (reference sequence). The CDR3 nucleotides read TGTGCCAGTAGACAGGGGGCCGTCGGGGAGCTGTTTTTT. This gives the protein CASRQGAVGELFF.

The chain has TRBV18 and TRBJ2-7, with a possible D match to TRBD1 (6 bases). The germline V gene encodes CDR1 KGHSH and CDR2 LQKENI. There are 13 residues in the CDR3. V lost 3 bases and J lost 6, with 12 bases in between. The CDR3 region is CASSPYRAVEQYF. CDR3 in DNA: TGTGCCAGCTCACCTTACAGGGCTGTCGAGCAGTACTTC.

In this sample, this clone turned up a few times. The chain is built from TRBV30 and TRBJ2-1; 7 bases map to TRBD2. The CDR3 is made up of 14 amino acids. CDR1 is GTSNPN and CDR2 is SVGIG in the germline V gene (reference sequence). Trimming removed 2 bases from V and 4 bases from J; junction bases left unmatched: 5. CDR3 DNA sequence: TGTGCCTGGAGTTTGGGGGGGAGGTACAATGAGCAGTTCTTC. Translation: CAWSLGGRYNEQFF.

The CDR3 DNA sequence: TGCGCCAGCAGCATCGGGACAGGGGGCGAGCAGTACTTC. Amino acids: CASSIGTGGEQYF. V usage is TRBV5-1 and J usage is TRBJ2-7; 11 bases map to TRBD1. There are 13 residues in the CDR3. Germline V gives CDR1 SGHRS, CDR2 YFSETQ. V gave up 4 bases and J gave up 6 bases; unmatched junction bases: 3. The whole variable domain, remainder taken from reference TRBV5-1 and TRBJ2-7, is KAGVTQTPRYLIKTRGQQVTLSCSPISGHRSVSWYQQTPGQGLQFLFEYFSETQRNKGNFPGRFSGRQFSNSRSEMNVSTLELGDSALYLCASSIGTGGEQYFGPGTRLTVT.

In its sample, this clone ranks as medium-sized. V gene TRBV6-5 combines with J gene TRBJ1-1; D remains ambiguous. CDR3 length: 14 residues. V shed 0 bases and J shed 6 bases, with 11 bases lying between them. In germline, CDR1 is MNHEY, CDR2 SVGAGI. CDR3 region: CASSYSTPDAEAFF. In DNA, the CDR3 is TGTGCCAGCAGTTACTCGACACCCGACGCTGAAGCTTTCTTT.

V is TRBV7-8 and J is TRBJ2-1; D may be TRBD2 (6 bases). This CDR3 comprises 14 residues. Germline V gene lookup returns CDR1 SGHVS and CDR2 FQNEAQ. The V end was cut by 2 bases, the J end by 6 bases, with 11 bases between. The CDR3 spells CASSLIRLGNEQFF. CDR3 coding DNA: TGTGCCAGCAGCTTAATAAGACTAGGCAATGAGCAGTTCTTC.

The chain couples TRBV15 to TRBJ1-2; TRBD1 matches 11 bases. The V segment lost 2 bases and the J segment 4 bases; nucleotides outside the gene matches: 6. CDR1 is LNHNV and CDR2 is YYDKDF in the germline V gene (reference sequence). This CDR3 is built from 16 residues. The CDR3 DNA reads TGTGCCACCAGCAGATCTGGACAGGGGGCTGGCTATGGCTACACCTTC. Its protein is CATSRSGQGAGYGYTF. The variable domain in full, completed from reference TRBV15 and TRBJ1-2, reads DAMVIQNPRYQVTQFGKPVTLSCSQTLNHNVMYWYQQKSSQAPKLLFHYYDKDFNNEADTPDNFQSRRPNTSFCFLDIRSPGLGDTAMYLCATSRSGQGAGYGYTFGSGTRLTVV.

This clone was seen a single time. The rearrangement uses TRBV15 and TRBJ2-1; a weak D match, TRBD2 (5 bases). This CDR3 has 15 residues. V gave up 4 bases and J gave up 0 bases, with 10 bases separating them. Germline CDR1 is LNHNV and CDR2 is YYDKDF (reference sequence). Here the CDR3 reads CATSKTGSSYNEQFF. The CDR3 coding sequence is TGTGCCACCAGCAAAACGGGAAGCTCCTACAATGAGCAGTTCTTC.

CDR3 DNA: TGTGCCAGCAGGGAGGGGGGGACCACCGGGGAGCTGTTTTTT. Amino acid sequence: CASREGGTTGELFF. This rearrangement joins TRBV11-3 to TRBJ2-2; TRBD2 might be the D (7 bases). This CDR3 has 14 residues. Germline CDR1 SGHNT, CDR2 YENEEA. V lost 6 bases and J lost 4, with 12 bases in between. Complete variable domain (other parts from reference TRBV11-3 and TRBJ2-2): EAGVVQSPRYKIIEKKQPVAFWCNPISGHNTLYWYLQNLGQGPELLIRYENEEAVDDSQLPKDRFSAERLKGVDSTLKIQPAELGDSAVYLCASREGGTTGELFFGEGSRLTVL.

The chain joins TRBV7-2 to TRBJ2-3; 11 positions agree with TRBD1. The CDR3 consists of 15 residues. With V trimmed by 5 bases and J by 6 bases, 7 bases remained unmatched. CDR1 and CDR2 from the germline V gene are SGHTA and FQGNSA. The CDR3 here is CASSLGQGAEDTQYF. The DNA for the CDR3 is TGTGCCAGCAGCCTAGGACAGGGGGCGGAGGATACGCAGTATTTT.

This chain connects TRBV7-8 to TRBJ1-5; D ambiguous. Trimming removed 3 bases from V and 3 bases from J, with 15 bases in between. Looked up from germline, CDR1 is SGHVS and CDR2 is FQNEAQ. There are 16 residues in the CDR3. This chain's CDR3 is CASSLAGQNNNQPQHF. The CDR3 DNA reads as TGTGCCAGCAGCTTGGCAGGCCAGAACAACAATCAGCCCCAGCATTTT.

This chain connects TRBV5-3 to TRBJ1-1; D unresolved. TRBV5-3 is reported as an ORF; its role is uncertain. The length of the CDR3 is 14 residues. Trimming took off 4 bases at V and 5 bases at J, with 15 bases between the two ends. The CDR3 DNA follows: TGTGCCAGAAGCCCTCCCAGAGGGCGGACTGAAGCTTTCTTT. Translating gives CARSPPRGRTEAFF.

This chain uses TRBV19 with TRBJ1-1; D possibly corresponds to TRBD1 (5 bases). Trimming stripped 9 bases from V and 6 bases from J, with 14 bases between. Germline assignment: CDR1 LNHDA and CDR2 SQIVND (reference sequence). CDR3 length equals 12 residues. CDR3 region: CASQGRGPEAFF. The DNA for the CDR3 is TGTGCCAGCCAAGGGCGGGGCCCTGAAGCTTTCTTT.

About this clone itself: The conserved phenylalanine or tryptophan is not found at the CDR3 terminus, so this likely reflects a read error. The genes are TRBV27 and TRBJ1-6; 8 nucleotides agree with TRBD1. From germline, CDR1 is MNHEY and CDR2 SMNVEV (reference sequence). This CDR3 has 15 residues. The V gene end was trimmed by 2 bases and the J gene end by 5 bases; junction bases not matched to a gene: 2. The CDR3: CASSLADRDNSPLHL. The CDR3 DNA reads TGTGCCAGCAGTTTAGCGGACAGGGATAATTCACCCCTCCACCTT.

The chain has TRBV7-3 and TRBJ2-1; TRBD2 aligns across 10 bases. This CDR3 contains 16 residues. Germline assignment: CDR1 SGHTA and CDR2 FQGTGA. Unmatched junction bases numbered 9, after V lost 5 bases and J lost 5 bases. CDR3 DNA sequence: TGTGCCAGCAGCGCGTTGGCTAGCGGGGGAAACAATGAGCAGTTCTTC. This codes for CASSALASGGNNEQFF.

This clone was counted between two and nine times. This rearrangement joins TRBV6-1 to TRBJ1-3; possibly TRBD1 for D (5 bases). Looked up from germline, CDR1 is MNHNS and CDR2 is SASEGT. V lost 3 bases and J lost 2, with 11 bases in between. This CDR3 is 15 amino acids long. The DNA of the CDR3 is TGTGCCAGCAGTGATGTCTTAGGGGCTGGAAACACCATATATTTT. It is translated as CASSDVLGAGNTIYF.